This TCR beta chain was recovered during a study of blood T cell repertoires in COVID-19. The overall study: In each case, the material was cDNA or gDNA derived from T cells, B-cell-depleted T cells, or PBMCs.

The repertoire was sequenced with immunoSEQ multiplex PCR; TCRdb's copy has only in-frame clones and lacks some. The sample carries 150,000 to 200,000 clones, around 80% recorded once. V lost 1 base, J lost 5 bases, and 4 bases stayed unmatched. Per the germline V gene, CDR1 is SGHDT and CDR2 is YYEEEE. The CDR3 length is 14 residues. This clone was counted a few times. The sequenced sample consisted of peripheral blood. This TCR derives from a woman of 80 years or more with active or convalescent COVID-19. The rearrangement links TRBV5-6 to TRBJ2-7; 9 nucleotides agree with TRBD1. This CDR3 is CASSLLQGADEQYF. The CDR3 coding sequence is TGTGCCAGCAGCTTGCTACAGGGGGCTGACGAGCAGTACTTC.